The 20 T cell receptor beta chains below were found in one sample sequenced in a study of cytomegalovirus exposure and HLA in healthy donors. Produced via immunoSEQ multiplex PCR; TCRdb's table is partial and in-frame only. Among some 110,000 clones listed, 86% were seen once. The specimen was PBMCs. The receptors shown here come from a man between 18 and 35 years old in good health and CMV-seronegative.

The chain is built from TRBV2 and TRBJ2-7; 8 nucleotides line up with TRBD2. CDR1 and CDR2 (germline): SNHLY, FYNNEI. The CDR3 sequence is 15 residues long. The V gene end was trimmed by 6 bases and the J gene end by 0 bases; junction bases not matched to a gene: 7. CDR3 DNA: TGTGCCAGCAGCCAACTAGCGGTTAGCTCCTACGAGCAGTACTTC. Translated: CASSQLAVSSYEQYF.

The CDR3 DNA follows: TGTGCCAGCAGTCGACAGGGATCCTATGGCTACACCTTC. The encoded protein is CASSRQGSYGYTF. This sequence joins TRBV2 and TRBJ1-2, with TRBD1 identical over 7 bases. The CDR3 covers 13 residues. The germline V gene encodes CDR1 SNHLY and CDR2 FYNNEI. The junction had 4 bases not matched to a gene; V was cut back by 5 bases and J by 4 bases. The full variable domain, in which reference TRBV2 and TRBJ1-2 provide the parts outside the CDR3, is EPEVTQTPSHQVTQMGQEVILRCVPISNHLYFYWYRQILGQKVEFLVSFYNNEISEKSEIFDDQFSVERPDGSNFTLKIRSTKLEDSAMYFCASSRQGSYGYTFGSGTRLTVV.

V gene TRBV5-4 combines with J gene TRBJ1-4; 7 positions match TRBD1. Trimming took 4 bases from V and 6 from J; bases not matched to a gene: 3. The CDR3 totals 13 residues. CDR1 is SGHNT and CDR2 is YYREEE in the germline V gene (reference sequence). CDR3 loop: CASSGGTDEKLFF. CDR3 nucleotides: TGTGCCAGCAGCGGGGGGACAGATGAAAAACTGTTTTTT.

This chain uses TRBV5-6 with TRBJ1-6; possibly TRBD1 for D (6 bases). CDR3 size: 15 residues. Germline-derived CDR1 and CDR2 are SGHDT and YYEEEE. Trimming cost V 0 bases and J 7 bases, with 11 bases left between them. This chain's CDR3 is CASSLGGPRNSPLHF. The CDR3 DNA sequence: TGTGCCAGCAGCTTGGGGGGGCCTCGGAATTCACCCCTCCACTTT.

The chain employs TRBV29-1 and TRBJ2-3, with 8 bases that match TRBD2. Losses at the gene ends were 4 bases for V and 1 base for J; bases not matched to a gene: 7. Germline lookup yields CDR1 SQVTM and CDR2 ANQGSEA. The CDR3 extends over 15 amino acids. The CDR3 DNA reads as TGCAGCGTTGGCCGGGCGGGACTAGGCACAGATACGCAGTATTTT. This gives the protein CSVGRAGLGTDTQYF.

This clone was recorded once. The J gene is TRBJ2-7, the V gene TRBV29-1; 10 bases are shared with TRBD1. The V and J ends lost 5 bases and 0 bases, in that order; junction bases with no gene match: 13. CDR1 is SQVTM and CDR2 is ANQGSEA in the germline V gene. CDR3 length: 17 residues. The CDR3, as DNA: TGCAGCGTTAAGACAGGGGGCGCCTCCGGCCCCTCCTACGAGCAGTACTTC. Protein product: CSVKTGGASGPSYEQYF.

The chain uses TRBV5-6 and TRBJ1-1; D not resolved. CDR1 is SGHDT and CDR2 is YYEEEE in the germline V gene. V was shortened by 0 bases and J by 7 bases, with 13 bases between the two germline ends. CDR3 size: 14 residues. DNA of the CDR3: TGTGCCAGCAGCTTGGCGGGGAGAGGTGGTGAAGCTTTCTTT. Translated: CASSLAGRGGEAFF.

The chain recombines TRBV30 with TRBJ1-1, with 8 bases that match TRBD1. With 3 bases clipped from V and 7 bases from J, the junction kept 10 bases outside the gene matches. This CDR3 has 14 residues. Per germline, CDR1 GTSNPN and CDR2 SVGIG (reference sequence). CDR3 sequence (DNA): TGTGCCTGGAGGGCCCCCAGGACAGGGATTGAAGCTTTCTTT. Amino acids: CAWRAPRTGIEAFF. The entire variable domain, with the rest obtained from reference TRBV30 and TRBJ1-1, is as follows: SQTIHQWPATLVQPVGSPLSLECTVEGTSNPNLYWYRQAAGRGLQLLFYSVGIGQISSEVPQNLSASRPQDRQFILSSKKLLLSDSGFYLCAWRAPRTGIEAFFGQGTRLTVV.

V gene TRBV5-1 combines with J gene TRBJ2-5, with no clear D. V lost 3 bases and J 3 bases, leaving 6 bases between the germline ends. CDR3 length equals 12 residues. CDR1 SGHRS and CDR2 YFSETQ come from the germline V gene. Written as DNA, the CDR3 is TGCGCCAGCAGCTCCCCAGAAGAGACCCAGTACTTC. It is translated as CASSSPEETQYF.

The table lists this clone with a count of one. This chain joins TRBV27 and TRBJ2-1; 10 nucleotides agree with TRBD2. Germline CDR1 and CDR2: MNHEY and SMNVEV (reference sequence). The CDR3 contains 16 residues. The junction had 10 bases not matched to a gene; V was cut back by 4 bases and J by 7 bases. CDR3 in DNA: TGTGCCAGCAGTTCCCGTCTAGCGGGAGTCGAGAATGAGCAGTTCTTC. Its protein is CASSSRLAGVENEQFF.

This clone has a handful of counts. V usage is TRBV30 and J usage is TRBJ1-5, with 7 positions matching TRBD1. The length of the CDR3 is 13 residues. In germline, CDR1 is GTSNPN, CDR2 SVGIG (reference sequence). V dropped 5 bases and J dropped 6; count of bases not matched to a gene: 7. CDR3 DNA: TGTGCCTGGGGGGAACAGGGGTCTCAGCCCCAGCATTTT. It specifies CAWGEQGSQPQHF.

The chain is built from TRBV9 and TRBJ1-2; 7 bases line up with TRBD1. The V and J ends lost 5 bases and 4 bases, in that order; junction bases with no gene match: 2. Looked up from germline, CDR1 is SGDLS and CDR2 is YYNGEE. This CDR3 region has 12 residues. The CDR3 here is CASRGDSYGYTF. Here the CDR3 DNA reads TGTGCCAGCAGGGGGGACAGCTATGGCTACACCTTC.

Concerning this clone itself: At one end the junction does not follow the germline gene, possibly because of a read error. The chain joins TRBV7-9 to TRBJ2-7, with 7 bases matching TRBD1. CDR1 and CDR2 (germline): SEHNR, FQNEAQ (reference sequence). The CDR3 loop spans 12 amino acids. CDR3 sequence (DNA): TGTGCCAGCAGCTTGGGGGACAGATACGGGGACTTC. It codes for CASSLGDRYGDF.

The chain combines TRBV18 with TRBJ2-7, with 13 nucleotides matching TRBD2. The CDR3 sequence is 18 residues long. Germline values: CDR1 KGHSH, CDR2 LQKENI. The junction had 9 bases not matched to a gene; V was cut back by 2 bases and J by 2 bases. CDR3 coding DNA: TGTGCCAGCTCACCAAAACTAGCGGGAGGGCCCTTCACCTACGAGCAGTACTTC. This sequence encodes CASSPKLAGGPFTYEQYF.

The chain combines TRBV6-1 with TRBJ1-2; 8 nucleotides agree with TRBD1. Germline lookup yields CDR1 MNHNS and CDR2 SASEGT. This CDR3 spans 10 amino acids. J gave up 7 bases and V 8 bases, and 0 bases lay outside the gene matches. For the CDR3, the DNA is TGTGCCAGCGGACAGGGTGGCTACACCTTC. Protein: CASGQGGYTF.

This chain links TRBV25-1 with TRBJ2-7, with TRBD1 matching over 9 bases. Germline CDR1 is MGHDK and CDR2 is SYGVNS. This CDR3 region has 14 residues. Trimming removed 4 bases from V and 7 bases from J; junction bases left unmatched: 8. The CDR3 DNA reads as TGTGCCAGCAGTGGAGACAGGGGGGTCGGGGAGCAGTACTTC. Its translation: CASSGDRGVGEQYF.

The rearrangement joins TRBV10-2 to TRBJ1-2; D call uncertain. This CDR3 is built from 15 residues. The germline gives CDR1 WSHSY, CDR2 SAAADI. Trimming shortened V by 3 bases and J by 0 bases, and 11 bases separated the two germline ends. The CDR3 sequence is CASSEAGSSNYGYTF. The CDR3 nucleotides read TGCGCCAGCAGTGAAGCAGGCAGCTCTAACTATGGCTACACCTTC.

This sequence joins TRBV18 and TRBJ2-7, with 8 positions matching TRBD1. Germline V gene data show CDR1 as KGHSH and CDR2 as LQKENI. The CDR3 loop spans 14 amino acids. V trimming: 0 bases; J trimming: 5 bases; junction bases outside the gene matches: 3. CDR3: CASSPPDRGNEQYF. The CDR3 DNA sequence: TGTGCCAGCTCACCACCCGACAGGGGCAACGAGCAGTACTTC.

The chain employs TRBV5-4 and TRBJ2-2; D is possibly TRBD2 (5 bases). V lost 2 bases and J 3 bases, leaving 11 bases between the germline ends. The germline CDR1 and CDR2 sequences are SGHNT and YYREEE (reference sequence). This CDR3 is built from 15 residues. The CDR3 DNA reads TGTGCCAGCAGCTTCGGCCTGGAGGACACCGGGGAGCTGTTTTTT. Amino acids: CASSFGLEDTGELFF.

This sequence joins TRBV19 and TRBJ1-1; no clear D gene. CDR1 is LNHDA and CDR2 is SQIVND in the germline V gene (reference sequence). Trimming stripped 7 bases from V and 1 base from J, with 4 bases between. CDR3 length equals 11 residues. The chain's CDR3 is CASNWNTEAFF. The CDR3 nucleotides are TGTGCCAGTAACTGGAACACTGAAGCTTTCTTT.